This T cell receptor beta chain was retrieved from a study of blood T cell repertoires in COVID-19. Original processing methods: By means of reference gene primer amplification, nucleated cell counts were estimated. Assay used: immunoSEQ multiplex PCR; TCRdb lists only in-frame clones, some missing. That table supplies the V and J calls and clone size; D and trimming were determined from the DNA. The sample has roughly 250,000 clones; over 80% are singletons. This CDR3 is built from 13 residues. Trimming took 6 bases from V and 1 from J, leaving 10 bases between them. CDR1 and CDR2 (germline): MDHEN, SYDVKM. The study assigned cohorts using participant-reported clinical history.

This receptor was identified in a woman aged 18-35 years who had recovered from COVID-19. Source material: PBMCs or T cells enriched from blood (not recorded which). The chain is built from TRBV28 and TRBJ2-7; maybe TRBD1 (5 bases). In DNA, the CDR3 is TGTGCCAGCAGGAAACAGGTGTCCTACGAGCAGTACTTC. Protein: CASRKQVSYEQYF.